This entry describes one T cell receptor beta chain. This specimen belongs to a study of technical replicates of blood from a few donors. This CDR3 is 16 amino acids long. Using immunoSEQ multiplex PCR, the repertoire was profiled, and TCRdb retains in-frame clones only, with some absent. The sample records about 66,000 clones, more than 85% being singletons. This chain connects TRBV21-1 to TRBJ1-1. TRBV21-1 is noted as a pseudogene. The sequence came from a human donor in good health. Some clones in this sample may be carry-over from other donors' samples. Sequenced: PBMCs. The CDR3 DNA follows: TGTGCCAGCAGCAAAGACGGCGGGAACGGGGACACTGAAGCTTTCTTT. Protein sequence: CASSKDGGNGDTEAFF.